These T cell receptor beta chains were read from a single sample in a study of blood T cell repertoires in COVID-19. Here immunoSEQ multiplex PCR was the method, and the copy in TCRdb shows in-frame clones only, minus some. The table records about 200,000 clones, roughly 90% of them present only once. The specimen sequenced was peripheral blood. The receptors stem from a man aged 40-55 years with active or convalescent COVID-19. Both conserved end residues are part of each CDR3. The D gene is left open where the match is weak. Size is stated for part of the rows, as once, few or many counts, or as a class when the clone is expanded.

d_call	v_call	clone_size	j_call	cdr3_aa	cdr3_nt
-	TRBV5-1	-	TRBJ2-2	CASSLGLLNTGELFF	TGCGCCAGCAGCTTGGGACTCCTGAACACCGGGGAGCTGTTTTTT
-	TRBV5-4	-	TRBJ1-1	CASSEPTAGLFVNTEAFF	TGTGCCAGCAGCGAACCGACAGCGGGGCTCTTCGTGAACACTGAAGCTTTCTTT
-	TRBV7-9	-	TRBJ2-3	CASSLKWADSTDTQYF	TGTGCCAGCAGCTTAAAGTGGGCAGACAGCACAGATACGCAGTATTTT
-	TRBV6-5	-	TRBJ1-2	CASRPTGGYGYTF	TGTGCCAGCAGGCCGACAGGAGGCTATGGCTACACCTTC
-	TRBV28	once	TRBJ1-3	CASSGGSSGNTIYF	TGTGCCAGCAGTGGGGGGAGCTCTGGAAACACCATATATTTT
-	TRBV18	few	TRBJ1-1	CASSLNPPSSGGEAFF	TGTGCCAGCTCATTAAACCCCCCGTCCTCTGGAGGCGAAGCTTTCTTT
TRBD1	TRBV7-8	-	TRBJ1-4	CASSPPLAGDRRNEKLFF	TGTGCCAGCAGCCCCCCCCTAGCGGGGGACAGGCGTAATGAAAAACTGTTTTTT
TRBD1	TRBV7-2	-	TRBJ1-2	CASSLTGGGGYGYTF	TGTGCCAGCAGCCTGACAGGGGGCGGCGGCTATGGCTACACCTTC
-	TRBV6-5	-	TRBJ2-1	CASSYRDWYNEQFF	TGTGCCAGCAGTTACCGGGACTGGTACAATGAGCAGTTCTTC
-	TRBV29-1	-	TRBJ2-3	CSVDGGILTDTQYF	TGCAGCGTTGACGGCGGGATTCTCACAGATACGCAGTATTTT